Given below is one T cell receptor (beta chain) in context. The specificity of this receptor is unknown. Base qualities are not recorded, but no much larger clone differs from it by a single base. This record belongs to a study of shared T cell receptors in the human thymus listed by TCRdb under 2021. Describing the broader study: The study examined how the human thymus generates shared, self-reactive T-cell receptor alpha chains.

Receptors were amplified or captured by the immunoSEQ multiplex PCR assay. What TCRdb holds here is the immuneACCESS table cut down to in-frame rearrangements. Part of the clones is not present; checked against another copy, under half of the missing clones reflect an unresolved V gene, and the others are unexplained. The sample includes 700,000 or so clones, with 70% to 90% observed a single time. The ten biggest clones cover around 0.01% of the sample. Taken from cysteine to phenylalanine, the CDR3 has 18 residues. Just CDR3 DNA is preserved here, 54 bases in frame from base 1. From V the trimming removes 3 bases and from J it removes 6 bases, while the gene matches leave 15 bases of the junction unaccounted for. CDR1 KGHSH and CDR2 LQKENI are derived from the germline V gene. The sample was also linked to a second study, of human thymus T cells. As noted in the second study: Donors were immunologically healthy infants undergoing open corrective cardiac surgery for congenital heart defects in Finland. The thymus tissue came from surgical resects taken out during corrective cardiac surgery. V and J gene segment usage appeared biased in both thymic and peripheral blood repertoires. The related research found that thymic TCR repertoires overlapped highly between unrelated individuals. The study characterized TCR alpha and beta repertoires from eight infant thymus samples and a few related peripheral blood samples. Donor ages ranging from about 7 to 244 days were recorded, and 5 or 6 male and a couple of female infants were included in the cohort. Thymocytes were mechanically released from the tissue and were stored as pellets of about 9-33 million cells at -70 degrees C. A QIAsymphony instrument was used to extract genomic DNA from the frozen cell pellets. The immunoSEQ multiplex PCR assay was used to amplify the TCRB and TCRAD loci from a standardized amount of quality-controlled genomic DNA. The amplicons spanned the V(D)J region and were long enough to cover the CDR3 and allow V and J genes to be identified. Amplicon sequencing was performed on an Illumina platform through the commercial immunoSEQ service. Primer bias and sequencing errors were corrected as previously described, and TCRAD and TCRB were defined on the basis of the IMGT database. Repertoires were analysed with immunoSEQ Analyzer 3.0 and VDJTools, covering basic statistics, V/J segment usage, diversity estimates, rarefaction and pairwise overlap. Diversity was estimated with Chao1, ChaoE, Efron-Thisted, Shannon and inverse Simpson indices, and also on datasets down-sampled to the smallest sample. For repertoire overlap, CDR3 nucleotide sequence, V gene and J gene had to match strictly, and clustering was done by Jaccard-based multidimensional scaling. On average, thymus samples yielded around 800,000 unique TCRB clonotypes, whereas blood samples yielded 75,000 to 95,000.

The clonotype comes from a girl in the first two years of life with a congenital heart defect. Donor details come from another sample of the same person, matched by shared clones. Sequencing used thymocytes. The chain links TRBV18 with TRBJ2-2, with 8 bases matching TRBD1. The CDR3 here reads CASSPRFRGRNGSGELFF. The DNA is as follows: TGTGCCAGCTCACCTCGCTTCAGGGGGCGCAACGGGTCCGGGGAGCTGTTTTTT.